One and the same sample provided the 15 T cell receptor beta chains below, sequenced in a study of radiation and T cells in renal cell carcinoma. Time point defined: baseline pretreatment blood. Treatment described: 15 Gy SBRT to primary tumor, nephrectomy 4 weeks later. Using immunoSEQ multiplex PCR, the repertoire was profiled, and TCRdb retains in-frame clones only, with some absent. The sample includes tens of thousands of clones, approximately 84% of them seen just once. The source material was blood, sampled from a patient whose treatment included radiotherapy and nephrectomy. The receptors come from a man aged 60-69 years with renal cell carcinoma.

The rearrangement joins TRBV5-8 to TRBJ1-3; D not resolved. Germline CDR1 and CDR2: SGHTS and YDEGEE. CDR3 length equals 13 residues. V lost 2 bases and J 2 bases, leaving 5 bases between the germline ends. DNA for the CDR3: TGTGCCAGCAGCTTCAATGCTGGAAACACCATATATTTT. Its translation: CASSFNAGNTIYF.

For this clone: The same CDR3 arises from other DNA sequences in this sample as well. The V and J genes are TRBV6-5 and TRBJ1-1; no clear D gene. Germline assignment: CDR1 MNHEY and CDR2 SVGAGI. The CDR3 consists of 14 residues. V gave up 0 bases and J gave up 1 base, with 6 bases separating them. The CDR3 nucleotides read TGTGCCAGCAGTTACTCGGGCGGGAACACTGAAGCTTTCTTT. This sequence encodes CASSYSGGNTEAFF.

The chain employs TRBV7-6 and TRBJ2-1; no clear D. The ends were cut back, 3 bases at V and 0 bases at J, with 9 bases in the middle. The CDR3 is 15 amino acids. Per the germline V gene, CDR1 is SGHVS and CDR2 is FNYEAQ. Written as DNA, the CDR3 is TGTGCCAGCAGCTTCACCGGGTCCTCCTACAATGAGCAGTTCTTC. Its protein is CASSFTGSSYNEQFF.

V is TRBV9 and J is TRBJ2-3; 10 bases fit TRBD2. J was trimmed by 2 bases and V by 2 bases; bases with no gene match: 5. The germline V gene has CDR1 SGDLS and CDR2 YYNGEE. CDR3 length: 16 residues. Here the CDR3 reads CASSVGTSDLTDTQYF. The DNA for the CDR3 is TGTGCCAGCAGCGTGGGGACTAGCGACCTCACAGATACGCAGTATTTT.

The rearrangement joins TRBV29-1 to TRBJ2-2; D not resolved. The V and J ends lost 5 bases and 8 bases respectively, with 9 bases between them. This CDR3 contains 11 residues. The germline V gene has CDR1 SQVTM and CDR2 ANQGSEA. The CDR3 bases are TGCAGCGTTCGTTCAAATGGGGAGCTGTTTTTT. Residues: CSVRSNGELFF.

In DNA, the CDR3 is TGTGCCAGCTCACCAGGGACTAGCGAGCAGTACGTC. It specifies CASSPGTSEQYV. This chain uses TRBV18 with TRBJ2-7; 8 nucleotides agree with TRBD2. The CDR3 length is 12 residues. The trim removed 2 bases at V and 6 bases at J, leaving 0 bases unmatched. CDR1 is KGHSH, CDR2 LQKENI, per germline.

In nucleotides, the CDR3 is TGCGCCAGCAGCTTGGAATTCTCGAACACTGAAGCTTTCTTT. Its protein product is CASSLEFSNTEAFF. The chain joins TRBV5-1 to TRBJ1-1; D not resolved. Germline CDR1 is SGHRS and CDR2 is YFSETQ. The CDR3 is made up of 14 amino acids. Between the trimmed V and J ends, which lost 0 bases and 1 base, there was a span of 7 bases.

V gene TRBV10-3 combines with J gene TRBJ1-1; D is unclear. Trimming stripped 0 bases from V and 11 bases from J, with 7 bases between. CDR3 length equals 11 residues. Germline V lookup: CDR1 ENHRY, CDR2 SYGVKD. The CDR3 DNA sequence: TGTGCCATCAGTGAGTCTGGGTATGCTTTCTTT. It encodes CAISESGYAFF.

The rearrangement links TRBV27 to TRBJ2-2, with TRBD1 matching over 8 bases. Germline lookup yields CDR1 MNHEY and CDR2 SMNVEV (reference sequence). This CDR3 contains 19 residues. V lost 4 bases, J lost 0 bases, and 13 bases stayed unmatched. CDR3 protein: CASSSRGEWTGSNTGELFF. The CDR3 DNA reads TGTGCCAGCAGTTCCAGGGGCGAGTGGACAGGGTCGAACACCGGGGAGCTGTTTTTT.

This clone was seen a few times. The chain carries TRBV7-2 and TRBJ1-6, with TRBD1 matching 7 bases. The V and J ends lost 5 bases and 13 bases, in that order; junction bases with no gene match: 8. Germline lookup yields CDR1 SGHTA and CDR2 FQGNSA. CDR3 length equals 13 residues. CDR3 bases: TGTGCCAGCAGCACAGACAGGGAAAGGCCCCTCCACTTT. Protein product: CASSTDRERPLHF.

The chain couples TRBV7-2 to TRBJ2-5, with 11 bases fitting TRBD2. The CDR3 loop spans 16 amino acids. Germline V gives CDR1 SGHTA, CDR2 FQGNSA. Trimming removed 5 bases from V and 0 bases from J; junction bases left unmatched: 5. In DNA form, the CDR3 reads TGTGCCAGCAGCCCTTTAGCGGGAGGGTACCAAGAGACCCAGTACTTC. It is translated as CASSPLAGGYQETQYF. Filled out from reference TRBV7-2 and TRBJ2-5, the complete variable domain reads GAGVSQSPSNKVTEKGKDVELRCDPISGHTALYWYRQSLGQGLEFLIYFQGNSAPDKSGLPSDRFSAERTGGSVSTLTIQRTQQEDSAVYLCASSPLAGGYQETQYFGPGTRLLVL.

This rearrangement joins TRBV7-9 to TRBJ2-7; the D is unclear. The V end lost 4 bases, the J end lost 2 bases, and 12 bases lay between the germline ends. CDR3 length: 14 amino acids. Germline values: CDR1 SEHNR, CDR2 FQNEAQ (reference sequence). CDR3 sequence reads: CASSSTLGTYEQYF. The CDR3 DNA reads TGTGCCAGCAGCTCTACCTTGGGGACCTACGAGCAGTACTTC. Full variable domain (outside the CDR3, taken from reference TRBV7-9 and TRBJ2-7): DTGVSQNPRHKITKRGQNVTFRCDPISEHNRLYWYRQTLGQGPEFLTYFQNEAQLEKSRLLSDRFSAERPKGSFSTLEIQRTEQGDSAMYLCASSSTLGTYEQYFGPGTRLTVT.

V is TRBV6-1 and J is TRBJ2-7; D not resolved. Germline V CDR1 and CDR2: MNHNS, SASEGT. V shed 8 bases and J shed 2 bases, with 7 bases lying between them. The CDR3 extends over 11 amino acids. The CDR3: CASGVAYEQYF. The DNA for the CDR3 is TGTGCCAGCGGGGTGGCCTACGAGCAGTACTTC.

This clone came up once. This chain joins TRBV27 and TRBJ1-6; D possibly corresponds to TRBD1 (5 bases). Trimming took off 2 bases at V and 8 bases at J, with 19 bases between the two ends. The CDR3 spans 17 residues. Germline-derived CDR1 and CDR2 are MNHEY and SMNVEV (reference sequence). CDR3 DNA: TGTGCCAGCAGTTTACGGATACAGGCCCGGGGATATTCACCCCTCCACTTT. It translates to CASSLRIQARGYSPLHF.

This clone was picked up a small number of times. This rearrangement joins TRBV30 to TRBJ2-3; 13 bases line up with TRBD2. Germline V gene lookup returns CDR1 GTSNPN and CDR2 SVGIG (reference sequence). V lost 1 base, J lost 2 bases, and 6 bases stayed unmatched. The CDR3 has 17 amino acids. The CDR3 loop reads CAWSGLGLAGVTDTQYF. CDR3 DNA: TGTGCCTGGAGTGGCCTCGGACTAGCGGGAGTCACAGATACGCAGTATTTT.